Listed here is a single TCR beta chain. This entry belongs to a study of control samples from healthy donors and cancer patients. Per the germline V gene, CDR1 is SGHVS and CDR2 is FQNEAQ. With 2 bases clipped from V and 4 bases from J, the junction kept 7 bases outside the gene matches. The CDR3 contains 17 residues. TCRdb's copy holds only in-frame clones and misses some; the assay was immunoSEQ multiplex PCR. The repertoire includes roughly 150,000 clones, roughly 93% of them detected once, and roughly 6.2% sits in the top ten. The gene calls are TRBV7-8 and TRBJ2-2; the match to TRBD2 covers 10 bases. The source of this sequence is a young man in good health. Sequenced input: blood. The CDR3 sequence is CASSLRVASGSTGELFF. The CDR3 DNA sequence: TGTGCCAGCAGCTTACGTGTCGCTAGCGGGAGCACCGGGGAGCTGTTTTTT.